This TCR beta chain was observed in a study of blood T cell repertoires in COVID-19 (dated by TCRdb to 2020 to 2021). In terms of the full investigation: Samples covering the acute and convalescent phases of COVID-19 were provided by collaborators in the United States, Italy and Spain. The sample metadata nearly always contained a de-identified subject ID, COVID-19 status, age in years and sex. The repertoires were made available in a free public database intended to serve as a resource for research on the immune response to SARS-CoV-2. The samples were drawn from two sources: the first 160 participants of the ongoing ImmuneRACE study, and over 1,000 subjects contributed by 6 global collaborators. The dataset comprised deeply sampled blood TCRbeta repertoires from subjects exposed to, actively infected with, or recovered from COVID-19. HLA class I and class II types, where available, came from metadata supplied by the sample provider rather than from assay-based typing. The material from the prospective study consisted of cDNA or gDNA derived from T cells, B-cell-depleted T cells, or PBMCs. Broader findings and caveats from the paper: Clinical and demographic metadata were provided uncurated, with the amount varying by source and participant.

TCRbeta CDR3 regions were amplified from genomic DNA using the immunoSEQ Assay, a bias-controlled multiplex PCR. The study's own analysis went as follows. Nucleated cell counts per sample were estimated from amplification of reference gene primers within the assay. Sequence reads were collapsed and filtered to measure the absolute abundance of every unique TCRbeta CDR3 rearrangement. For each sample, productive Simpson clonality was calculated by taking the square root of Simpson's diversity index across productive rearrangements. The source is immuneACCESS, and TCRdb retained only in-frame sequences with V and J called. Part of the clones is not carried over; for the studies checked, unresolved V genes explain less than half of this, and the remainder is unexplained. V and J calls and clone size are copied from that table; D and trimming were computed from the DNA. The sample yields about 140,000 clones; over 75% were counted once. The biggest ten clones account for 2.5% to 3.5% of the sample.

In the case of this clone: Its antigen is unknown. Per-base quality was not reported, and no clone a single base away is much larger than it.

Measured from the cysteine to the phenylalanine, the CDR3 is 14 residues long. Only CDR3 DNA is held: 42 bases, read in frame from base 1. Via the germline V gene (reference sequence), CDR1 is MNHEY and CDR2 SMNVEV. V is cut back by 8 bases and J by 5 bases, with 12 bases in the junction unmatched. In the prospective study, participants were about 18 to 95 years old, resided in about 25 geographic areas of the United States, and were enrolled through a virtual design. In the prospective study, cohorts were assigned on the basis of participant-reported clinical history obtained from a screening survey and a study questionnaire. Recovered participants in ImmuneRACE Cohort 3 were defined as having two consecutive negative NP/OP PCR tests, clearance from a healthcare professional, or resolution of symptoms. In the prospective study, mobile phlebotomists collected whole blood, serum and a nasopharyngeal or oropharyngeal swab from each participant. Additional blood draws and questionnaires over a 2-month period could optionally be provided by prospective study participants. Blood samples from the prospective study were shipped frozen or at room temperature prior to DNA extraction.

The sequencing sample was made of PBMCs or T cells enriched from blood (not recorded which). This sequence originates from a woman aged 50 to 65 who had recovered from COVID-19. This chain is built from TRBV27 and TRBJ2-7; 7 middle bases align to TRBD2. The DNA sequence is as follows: TGTGCCAGCCGGAGGGGTAGCGGGCTCAACGAGCAGTACTTC. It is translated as CASRRGSGLNEQYF.